This TCR beta chain originates from a study of shared clonotypes between healthy human individuals. Germline CDR1 is SGHDT and CDR2 is YYEEEE. Trimming stripped 4 bases from V and 0 bases from J, with 11 bases between. The CDR3 contains 15 residues. Genomic DNA belonging to each subset was distributed in equal measure over several immunoSEQ plates. Sequencing used immunoSEQ multiplex PCR; TCRdb keeps in-frame clones, though not all of them. This repertoire shows over a million clones, roughly 97% found once; its top ten account for approximately 1.2%. The rearrangement uses TRBV5-6 and TRBJ2-1, with D perhaps matching TRBD1 or TRBD2 (5 bases each). The sample taken for sequencing was naive CD4+ T cells sorted from blood. Noted subset: CD45RA+ positively selected. The source is a man aged 25-45 years in good health. CDR3 coding DNA: TGTGCCAGCAGCGTGGGACGGAGCTCCTACAATGAGCAGTTCTTC. Its translation is CASSVGRSSYNEQFF.